These 23 T cell receptor beta chains came from one sample sequenced in a study of memory CD4+ T cells and cytomegalovirus serostatus. Single viable CD3+CD4+CD8-CD45RO+ cells were sorted as the memory CD4+ T cells. Only in-frame clones appear in the TCRdb table, and some are missing; sequencing was by immunoSEQ multiplex PCR. Among under 50,000 clones listed, around 78% were seen once. The sample taken for sequencing was memory CD4+ T cells from blood. All receptors derive from an adult in good health and CMV-seronegative.

This clone occurred a few times. V and J are TRBV28 and TRBJ1-1; D is perhaps TRBD1 (5 bases). CDR1 MDHEN and CDR2 SYDVKM come from the germline V gene. CDR3 length: 15 amino acids. The V gene lost 5 bases and the J gene lost 6 bases, with 19 bases spanning the gap. In DNA form, the CDR3 reads TGTGCCAGCAGTCCCGGGACCGCGGGTGGACCTGAAGCTTTCTTT. Protein product: CASSPGTAGGPEAFF.

This chain connects TRBV6-5 to TRBJ1-2, with D tentatively TRBD1 (5 bases). V shed 7 bases and J shed 3 bases, with 12 bases lying between them. The V gene's germline CDR1 is MNHEY and CDR2 SVGAGI. This CDR3 region has 13 residues. In nucleotides, the CDR3 is TGTGCCAGCACCCTAGGGACCCACTATGGCTACACCTTC. It encodes CASTLGTHYGYTF.

In the case of this clone: The same CDR3 also results from other DNA sequences found in this sample. The chain links TRBV7-2 to TRBJ1-3; possible D gene TRBD1, 5 bases. CDR3 length: 14 amino acids. The germline CDR1 and CDR2 sequences are SGHTA and FQGNSA. Trimming took off 3 bases at V and 0 bases at J, with 6 bases between the two ends. The CDR3 reads CASSLGPSGNTIYF. The CDR3 DNA reads TGTGCCAGCAGCTTGGGGCCCTCTGGAAACACCATATATTTT.

The V and J genes are TRBV10-3 and TRBJ1-2; D is possibly TRBD1 (5 bases). Per germline, CDR1 ENHRY and CDR2 SYGVKD. V was pared by 8 bases and J by 4 bases, with 14 bases between. CDR3 length equals 13 residues. In DNA, the CDR3 is TGTGCCATCGGGGCCTCCGGGGCCTATGGCTACACCTTC. It encodes CAIGASGAYGYTF.

This clone was seen a few times. The chain employs TRBV5-1 and TRBJ1-6; D is perhaps TRBD1 (6 bases). Trimming cost V 0 bases and J 5 bases, with 12 bases left between them. The germline CDR1 and CDR2 sequences are SGHRS and YFSETQ. The CDR3 extends over 16 amino acids. The CDR3 here is CASSLVQGSDNSPLHF. CDR3 in DNA: TGCGCCAGCAGCTTGGTTCAGGGGAGCGATAATTCACCCCTCCACTTT.

The J gene is TRBJ2-5, the V gene TRBV20-1; D unclear. V shed 6 bases and J shed 5 bases, with 7 bases lying between them. CDR3 length equals 10 residues. Germline V gene data show CDR1 as DFQATT and CDR2 as SNEGSKA (reference sequence). In DNA form, the CDR3 reads TGCAGTGCCCTGGGGGAGACCCAGTACTTC. Translated, it gives CSALGETQYF.

This chain uses TRBV2 with TRBJ1-5; maybe TRBD1 (6 bases). V gave up 6 bases and J gave up 7 bases, with 16 bases separating them. Germline CDR1 is SNHLY and CDR2 is FYNNEI. This CDR3 spans 14 amino acids. As DNA, the CDR3 is TGTGCCAGCAGAGTCACAGGGCGAGGGCAGCCCCAGCATTTT. Its translation: CASRVTGRGQPQHF.

V and J are TRBV28 and TRBJ2-7; 7 bases are a match to TRBD1. Germline CDR1 MDHEN, CDR2 SYDVKM. The CDR3 sequence is 14 residues long. V was pared by 10 bases and J by 6 bases, with 15 bases of the junction left unmatched. The CDR3: CATLRGRAGGEQYF. For the CDR3, the DNA is TGTGCCACTCTCCGGGGTCGGGCAGGGGGCGAGCAGTACTTC.

CDR3 DNA: TGTGCCAGCAGCTTTGGTGGACAGGGTGACACTGAAGCTTTCTTT. Protein sequence: CASSFGGQGDTEAFF. The chain joins TRBV5-4 to TRBJ1-1, with 8 positions matching TRBD1. CDR3 length equals 15 residues. Trimming removed 2 bases from V and 3 bases from J; junction bases left unmatched: 6. Germline assignment: CDR1 SGHNT and CDR2 YYREEE (reference sequence).

V is TRBV19 and J is TRBJ2-3; D not certain. CDR3 length: 14 residues. Germline V CDR1 and CDR2: LNHDA, SQIVND (reference sequence). Between the trimmed V and J ends, which lost 2 bases and 6 bases, there was a span of 12 bases. The CDR3 DNA reads TGTGCCAGTAGTATACCCCCCGACCGGGATACGCAGTATTTT. Protein product: CASSIPPDRDTQYF.

Only a few counts were recorded for this clone. J is TRBJ2-3 and V is TRBV6-6; possibly TRBD2 for D (5 bases). V lost 0 bases to trimming and J lost 0 bases, with 10 bases between them. There are 16 residues in the CDR3. Germline V lookup: CDR1 MNHNY, CDR2 SVGAGI (reference sequence). The CDR3 region has the DNA TGTGCCAGCAGTTACTCCATTCGAGGGAGCACAGATACGCAGTATTTT. Protein: CASSYSIRGSTDTQYF.

The V gene is TRBV2, the J gene TRBJ2-7; TRBD2 is a possible D gene (5 bases). With 3 bases removed from V and 12 bases from J, the gap between germline ends came to 21 bases. CDR1 and CDR2 from the germline V gene are SNHLY and FYNNEI. CDR3 length equals 14 residues. CDR3 loop: CASSDLASLEIGYF. CDR3 nucleotides: TGTGCCAGCAGTGACTTAGCGTCCCTCGAGATCGGGTACTTC.

The gene calls are TRBV4-2 and TRBJ1-1; D might be TRBD1 (6 bases). Germline V CDR1 and CDR2: LGHNA, YNFKEQ. Trimming removed 0 bases from V and 1 base from J, with 6 bases in between. This CDR3 region has 14 residues. CDR3 region: CASSQEDRNTEAFF. In DNA, the CDR3 is TGTGCCAGCAGCCAAGAGGACAGGAACACTGAAGCTTTCTTT.

A few counts support this clone. This chain joins TRBV10-2 and TRBJ1-5; 7 nucleotides match TRBD1. The length of the CDR3 is 14 residues. Germline V gene lookup returns CDR1 WSHSY and CDR2 SAAADI. V trimming: 6 bases; J trimming: 7 bases; junction bases outside the gene matches: 9. The chain's CDR3 is CASRRGQGQQPQHF. CDR3 sequence (DNA): TGCGCCAGCAGAAGGGGGCAGGGGCAACAGCCCCAGCATTTT.

This rearrangement joins TRBV7-2 to TRBJ1-2; TRBD1 aligns across 8 bases. V lost 5 bases to trimming and J lost 7 bases; unmatched junction nucleotides: 6. The CDR3 has 13 amino acids. Germline-derived CDR1 and CDR2 are SGHTA and FQGNSA. The CDR3 DNA is TGTGCCAGCAGCCCCCAGGGGGCGGGTGGCTACACCTTC. Translating gives CASSPQGAGGYTF.

With regard to this clone: Other DNA sequences from this sample encode an identical CDR3 as well. CDR3 in amino acids: CASQGQGNSPLHF. Here the CDR3 DNA reads TGTGCCAGCCAGGGACAGGGGAATTCACCCCTCCACTTT. The chain couples TRBV2 to TRBJ1-6; 10 positions agree with TRBD1. CDR1 and CDR2 from the germline V gene are SNHLY and FYNNEI. V shed 8 bases, J shed 7 bases, and the junction held 2 bases outside the gene matches. The CDR3 sequence is 13 residues long. Together with reference TRBV2 and TRBJ1-6, the CDR3 gives the full variable domain: EPEVTQTPSHQVTQMGQEVILRCVPISNHLYFYWYRQILGQKVEFLVSFYNNEISEKSEIFDDQFSVERPDGSNFTLKIRSTKLEDSAMYFCASQGQGNSPLHFGNGTRLTVT.

This clone has only a few counts. This chain connects TRBV7-3 to TRBJ1-1; unclear D gene. Germline loops: CDR1 SGHTA, CDR2 FQGTGA. V lost 6 bases, J lost 1 base, and 9 bases lay in between. The CDR3 consists of 13 residues. CDR3 sequence reads: CASRSFANTEAFF. CDR3 in DNA: TGTGCCAGCAGATCCTTCGCGAACACTGAAGCTTTCTTT.

This sequence joins TRBV6-6 and TRBJ1-1, with TRBD1 identical over 7 bases. The CDR3 spans 13 residues. V lost 5 bases and J lost 0; bases outside the gene matches: 0. CDR1 MNHNY and CDR2 SVGAGI come from the germline V gene (reference sequence). CDR3: CASSGQVNTEAFF. CDR3 DNA sequence: TGTGCCAGCAGTGGACAGGTGAACACTGAAGCTTTCTTT.

This clone was counted once. The V call is TRBV19, the J call TRBJ2-3; maybe TRBD1 (6 bases). The CDR3 is made up of 12 amino acids. The germline V gene encodes CDR1 LNHDA and CDR2 SQIVND (reference sequence). V lost 10 bases and J 2 bases, leaving 10 bases between the germline ends. For the CDR3, the DNA is TGTGCCACCGCAGGGGTCACAGATACGCAGTATTTT. It is translated as CATAGVTDTQYF.

This clone came up once. The rearrangement links TRBV19 to TRBJ2-2; 7 bases line up with TRBD2. J lost 0 bases, V lost 3 bases, and 13 bases had no gene match. CDR3 length equals 19 residues. CDR1 is LNHDA and CDR2 is SQIVND in the germline V gene (reference sequence). CDR3 sequence: CASSMGRGGGSPNTGELFF. The CDR3 DNA is TGTGCCAGTAGTATGGGACGTGGCGGGGGATCCCCGAACACCGGGGAGCTGTTTTTT.

Turning to this clone: An end of the junction differs from the germline gene, which may be a read error. The chain's CDR3 is CASSPQGTGHLNF. CDR3 coding DNA: TGTGCCAGCAGCCCACAGGGGACAGGACACTTGAATTTC. V and J are TRBV7-8 and TRBJ2-7; TRBD1 aligns across 8 bases. Looked up from germline, CDR1 is SGHVS and CDR2 is FQNEAQ. CDR3 length: 13 residues. The entire variable domain, with the rest obtained from reference TRBV7-8 and TRBJ2-7, is as follows: GAGVSQSPRYKVAKRGQDVALRCDPISGHVSLFWYQQALGQGPEFLTYFQNEAQLDKSGLPSDRFFAERPEGSVSTLKIQRTQQEDSAVYLCASSPQGTGHLNFGPGTRLTVT.

The chain is built from TRBV5-1 and TRBJ1-1; D call uncertain. This CDR3 is 15 amino acids long. The V gene lost 5 bases and the J gene lost 7 bases, with 21 bases spanning the gap. Germline V gene lookup returns CDR1 SGHRS and CDR2 YFSETQ. The CDR3 here is CASRPDLAPSFEAFF. In DNA, the CDR3 is TGCGCCAGCAGACCCGACCTAGCTCCGTCCTTTGAAGCTTTCTTT. Together with reference TRBV5-1 and TRBJ1-1, the CDR3 gives the full variable domain: KAGVTQTPRYLIKTRGQQVTLSCSPISGHRSVSWYQQTPGQGLQFLFEYFSETQRNKGNFPGRFSGRQFSNSRSEMNVSTLELGDSALYLCASRPDLAPSFEAFFGQGTRLTVV.

There are a few counts of this clone. The V and J genes are TRBV7-8 and TRBJ1-1; D gene uncertain. The CDR3 loop spans 16 amino acids. V was pared by 1 base and J by 0 bases, with 12 bases between. The germline V gene encodes CDR1 SGHVS and CDR2 FQNEAQ. The CDR3 nucleotides read TGTGCCAGCAGCTTAGGGGTCGGATTCATGAACACTGAAGCTTTCTTT. Translating gives CASSLGVGFMNTEAFF.